This paragraph covers one TCR beta chain sequence. Its target is unknown. The data were taken from a study of T cell responses to AZD1222 COVID-19 vaccine. The germline CDR1 and CDR2 sequences are MNHNS and SASEGT. V shed 3 bases and J 5 bases; nucleotides not matched to a gene: 6. There are 14 residues in the CDR3. Measured with immunoSEQ multiplex PCR; TCRdb has only the in-frame clones, and not every one. The table records roughly 92,000 clones, 70% to 90% of them present only once. Study results and limitations: Only a handful of AZD1222 recipients were seropositive at baseline. After two AZD1222 doses, spike-specific TCR breadth and depth rose versus day 0. The donors showed a predominance of white British ancestry and of females, with possible underestimation of clonal diversity.

The receptor was isolated from an adult who received the AZD1222 COVID-19 vaccine. The starting material was peripheral blood, obtained 28 days after the second AZD1222 dose. The chain joins TRBV6-1 to TRBJ1-2; the match to TRBD1 covers 7 bases. The CDR3 DNA follows: TGTGCCAGCAGTGACGACAGGGCTCCTTATGGCTACACCTTC. Amino acid sequence: CASSDDRAPYGYTF.